A single sample is the source of the 24 T cell receptor beta chains below, sequenced in a study of technical replicates of blood from several donors. Clones were sequenced by immunoSEQ multiplex PCR, and TCRdb holds only the in-frame ones, with some missing. Among 70,000 to 80,000 clones listed, 92% were seen once. Source material: T cells isolated from PBMCs. The receptors were sampled from a human donor in good health.

The CDR3 coding sequence is TGTGCCAGCAGCTGGACTAGCGGGAGTTTTGAGACCCAGTACTTC. Protein product: CASSWTSGSFETQYF. The rearrangement uses TRBV7-6 and TRBJ2-5, with 13 bases lining up with TRBD2. The CDR3 sequence is 15 residues long. The germline gives CDR1 SGHVS, CDR2 FNYEAQ. The junction had 4 bases not matched to a gene; V was cut back by 4 bases and J by 5 bases.

The rearrangement links TRBV7-2 to TRBJ2-5; D remains ambiguous. V was cut by 5 bases and J by 1 base, with 8 bases left in between. There are 13 residues in the CDR3. The germline CDR1 and CDR2 sequences are SGHTA and FQGNSA. The CDR3 DNA follows: TGTGCCAGCAGCCCGCTCGGCCAAGAGACCCAGTACTTC. It translates to CASSPLGQETQYF. Based on the CDR3 plus reference TRBV7-2 and TRBJ2-5, the full variable domain is GAGVSQSPSNKVTEKGKDVELRCDPISGHTALYWYRQSLGQGLEFLIYFQGNSAPDKSGLPSDRFSAERTGGSVSTLTIQRTQQEDSAVYLCASSPLGQETQYFGPGTRLLVL.

This rearrangement joins TRBV5-6 to TRBJ2-7; D ambiguous. In germline, CDR1 is SGHDT, CDR2 YYEEEE. The CDR3 runs to 14 residues. V was clipped by 0 bases and J by 3 bases, with 10 bases between them. In DNA, the CDR3 is TGTGCCAGCAGCTTGGTTCAGGCGTACTACGAGCAGTACTTC. As protein: CASSLVQAYYEQYF.

The rearrangement uses TRBV18 and TRBJ1-1, with unresolved D. Germline CDR1 KGHSH, CDR2 LQKENI. V lost 0 bases to trimming and J lost 1 base, with 12 bases between them. The CDR3 totals 16 residues. The CDR3 DNA sequence: TGTGCCAGCTCACCACCGGCCCCCAGGCAGAACACTGAAGCTTTCTTT. Translating gives CASSPPAPRQNTEAFF.

V usage is TRBV5-1 and J usage is TRBJ2-3; TRBD2 aligns across 9 bases. Germline loops: CDR1 SGHRS, CDR2 YFSETQ. This CDR3 has 16 residues. V dropped 8 bases and J dropped 2; count of bases not matched to a gene: 12. CDR3 bases: TGCGCCAGTAGAAGAGATCCTAGCGGGACCACAGATACGCAGTATTTT. It specifies CASRRDPSGTTDTQYF.

The chain carries TRBV6-6 and TRBJ2-6; TRBD2 matches at 8 bases. CDR3 length equals 14 residues. Germline V CDR1 and CDR2: MNHNY, SVGAGI (reference sequence). The trim removed 8 bases at V and 4 bases at J, leaving 4 bases unmatched. The CDR3 DNA reads as TGTGCCAGCCGGGGGGGCTTAGGGGCCAACGTCCTGACTTTC. As protein: CASRGGLGANVLTF.

V gene TRBV29-1 combines with J gene TRBJ2-3; D remains ambiguous. Germline lookup yields CDR1 SQVTM and CDR2 ANQGSEA. CDR3 length equals 14 residues. The V and J ends lost 4 bases and 2 bases respectively, with 13 bases between them. CDR3 sequence reads: CSVGASYATDTQYF. The DNA for the CDR3 is TGCAGCGTTGGTGCGAGTTACGCCACAGATACGCAGTATTTT.

This clone was observed a single time. This chain links TRBV27 with TRBJ2-5; the match to TRBD2 covers 7 bases. The length of the CDR3 is 15 residues. The ends lost 5 bases at V and 2 bases at J; junction bases unmatched: 8. The V gene's germline CDR1 is MNHEY and CDR2 SMNVEV (reference sequence). CDR3 loop: CASSPMQGGQETQYF. As DNA, the CDR3 is TGTGCCAGCAGTCCGATGCAGGGAGGGCAAGAGACCCAGTACTTC.

V and J are TRBV9 and TRBJ2-7; 12 nucleotides agree with TRBD2. V gave up 2 bases and J gave up 4 bases; unmatched junction bases: 1. CDR3 length equals 14 residues. The germline V gene encodes CDR1 SGDLS and CDR2 YYNGEE. CDR3 coding DNA: TGTGCCAGCAGCGTGACTAGCGGGAGATACGAGCAGTACTTC. Encoded protein: CASSVTSGRYEQYF.

This sequence joins TRBV30 and TRBJ1-2, with 10 positions matching TRBD1. This CDR3 spans 14 amino acids. Trimming cost V 7 bases and J 0 bases; bases outside gene matches: 5. Germline V CDR1 and CDR2: GTSNPN, SVGIG (reference sequence). The CDR3 nucleotides are TGTGCCTCTGACAGGGGGCATACTAACTATGGCTACACCTTC. Its protein product is CASDRGHTNYGYTF. Full variable domain (rest looked up from reference TRBV30 and TRBJ1-2): SQTIHQWPATLVQPVGSPLSLECTVEGTSNPNLYWYRQAAGRGLQLLFYSVGIGQISSEVPQNLSASRPQDRQFILSSKKLLLSDSGFYLCASDRGHTNYGYTFGSGTRLTVV.

This chain uses TRBV6-4 with TRBJ2-2; 10 nucleotides line up with TRBD2. The CDR3 spans 16 residues. Unmatched junction bases numbered 3, after V lost 0 bases and J lost 5 bases. Germline V gene data show CDR1 as MRHNA and CDR2 as SNTAGT. CDR3 residues: CASSDSVAGGTGELFF. CDR3 in DNA: TGTGCCAGCAGTGACTCGGTAGCGGGAGGAACCGGGGAGCTGTTTTTT.

This clone has just one count. The gene calls are TRBV9 and TRBJ2-1, with D unclear. The CDR3 extends over 15 amino acids. V lost 4 bases, J lost 6 bases, and 17 bases lay in between. Germline CDR1 reads SGDLS; CDR2 reads YYNGEE. The CDR3 nucleotides are TGTGCCAGCAGCCTTTTTCCAGGTGTAAGCAATGAGCAGTTCTTC. Its protein is CASSLFPGVSNEQFF.

This clone was found a few times. The genes are TRBV9 and TRBJ2-7, with 12 bases lining up with TRBD2. Germline CDR1 reads SGDLS; CDR2 reads YYNGEE. The CDR3 covers 15 residues. The V gene end was trimmed by 2 bases and the J gene end by 6 bases; junction bases not matched to a gene: 6. The CDR3, as DNA: TGTGCCAGCAGCGTGACTAGCGGGAGTGTTCGCGAGCAGTACTTC. Protein product: CASSVTSGSVREQYF.

This chain links TRBV14 with TRBJ1-4; the match to TRBD1 covers 7 bases. Germline CDR1 reads SGHDN; CDR2 reads FVKESK. This CDR3 contains 14 residues. Trimming at V came to 4 bases and at J to 5 bases, leaving 4 bases not matched to a gene. The CDR3 loop reads CASSLVRGNEKLFF. The DNA for the CDR3 is TGTGCCAGCAGCCTGGTCAGGGGGAATGAAAAACTGTTTTTT. Variable domain in full (rest from reference TRBV14 and TRBJ1-4): EAGVTQFPSHSVIEKGQTVTLRCDPISGHDNLYWYRRVMGKEIKFLLHFVKESKQDESGMPNNRFLAERTGGTYSTLKVQPAELEDSGVYFCASSLVRGNEKLFFGSGTQLSVL.

The rearrangement joins TRBV9 to TRBJ2-1, with 7 bases lining up with TRBD2. The V gene end was trimmed by 1 base and the J gene end by 3 bases; junction bases not matched to a gene: 7. The CDR3 consists of 16 residues. Germline CDR1 reads SGDLS; CDR2 reads YYNGEE. The CDR3 DNA reads TGTGCCAGCAGCGTATATGCTAGCGGTTACTACAATGAGCAGTTCTTC. Translating gives CASSVYASGYYNEQFF.

V usage is TRBV2 and J usage is TRBJ1-3; D is perhaps TRBD1 (6 bases). Trimming took 11 bases from V and 0 from J, leaving 17 bases between them. Germline lookup yields CDR1 SNHLY and CDR2 FYNNEI. The CDR3 contains 15 residues. The CDR3 nucleotides read TGTGCCTCGACCGGGACACTTAGCTCTGGAAACACCATATATTTT. Its protein product is CASTGTLSSGNTIYF.

Here the CDR3 reads CASSYIAGSSTDTQYF. The CDR3 DNA reads as TGCGCCAGCAGCTATATAGCGGGATCTTCCACAGATACGCAGTATTTT. This rearrangement joins TRBV5-1 to TRBJ2-3, with 8 bases matching TRBD2. Germline V gene lookup returns CDR1 SGHRS and CDR2 YFSETQ. V was clipped by 3 bases and J by 2 bases; unmatched bases: 8. This CDR3 spans 16 amino acids.

The genes are TRBV27 and TRBJ2-7, with 7 bases fitting TRBD1. Germline assignment: CDR1 MNHEY and CDR2 SMNVEV (reference sequence). The CDR3 consists of 13 residues. The trim removed 5 bases at V and 4 bases at J, leaving 5 bases unmatched. DNA of the CDR3: TGTGCCAGCAGTCTGGGGACAGTATACGAGCAGTACTTC. It codes for CASSLGTVYEQYF.

The rearrangement joins TRBV5-1 to TRBJ1-4; 10 bases are a match to TRBD1. The germline V gene encodes CDR1 SGHRS and CDR2 YFSETQ. Trimming at V came to 6 bases and at J to 6 bases, leaving 5 bases not matched to a gene. This CDR3 has 14 amino acids. CDR3 region: CASNTGQGDEKLFF. The CDR3 DNA sequence: TGCGCCAGCAACACTGGACAGGGGGATGAAAAACTGTTTTTT. The full variable domain, with the rest looked up from reference TRBV5-1 and TRBJ1-4, is KAGVTQTPRYLIKTRGQQVTLSCSPISGHRSVSWYQQTPGQGLQFLFEYFSETQRNKGNFPGRFSGRQFSNSRSEMNVSTLELGDSALYLCASNTGQGDEKLFFGSGTQLSVL.

J is TRBJ1-5 and V is TRBV6-5; TRBD1 is a possible D gene (5 bases). Trimming left V 0 bases short and J 3 bases short, with 9 bases between. Germline V gene lookup returns CDR1 MNHEY and CDR2 SVGAGI. This CDR3 contains 15 residues. The DNA of the CDR3 is TGTGCCAGCAGTTACTCGGCAGGGCTCAATCAGCCCCAGCATTTT. It specifies CASSYSAGLNQPQHF.

The chain uses TRBV29-1 and TRBJ1-2; perhaps TRBD1 as D (6 bases). CDR1 SQVTM and CDR2 ANQGSEA come from the germline V gene. The CDR3 has 12 amino acids. Trimming removed 7 bases from V and 0 bases from J, with 9 bases in between. In DNA, the CDR3 is TGCAGCGCAACAGGGACTAACTATGGCTACACCTTC. Its protein is CSATGTNYGYTF. Full variable domain (missing parts from reference TRBV29-1 and TRBJ1-2): SAVISQKPSRDICQRGTSLTIQCQVDSQVTMMFWYRQQPGQSLTLIATANQGSEATYESGFVIDKFPISRPNLTFSTLTVSNMSPEDSSIYLCSATGTNYGYTFGSGTRLTVV.

The chain is built from TRBV27 and TRBJ2-7, with 8 bases matching TRBD2. The CDR3 sequence is 15 residues long. After removal of 5 bases from V and 4 bases from J, the junction contained 10 bases not matched to a gene. CDR1 and CDR2 from the germline V gene are MNHEY and SMNVEV (reference sequence). The CDR3 loop is CASSKRTGGPYEQYF. CDR3 bases: TGTGCCAGCAGTAAGCGAACGGGAGGGCCGTACGAGCAGTACTTC.

This chain links TRBV27 with TRBJ2-5, with 8 bases aligning to TRBD1. V shed 2 bases, J shed 5 bases, and the junction held 4 bases outside the gene matches. CDR3 length equals 14 residues. Per the germline V gene, CDR1 is MNHEY and CDR2 is SMNVEV (reference sequence). The CDR3 region has the DNA TGTGCCAGCAGTTTACAGGGGGCAGGGGAGACCCAGTACTTC. Its translation: CASSLQGAGETQYF.

The rearrangement uses TRBV7-7 and TRBJ2-1; a possible D gene is TRBD2 (5 bases). V was pared by 2 bases and J by 7 bases, with 27 bases between. The CDR3 is made up of 19 amino acids. The germline CDR1 and CDR2 sequences are SSHAT and FNYEAQ (reference sequence). Written as DNA, the CDR3 is TGTGCCAGCAGCTTATTTGTGATGAGGCAGGACGGGGATGTGAATGAGCAGTTCTTC. This sequence encodes CASSLFVMRQDGDVNEQFF.